The 28 T cell receptor beta chains below all came from one sample that was sequenced in a study of CD8+CD57+ T cells in acquired aplastic anemia. Previously, flow cytometry had revealed CD8+CD57+ cell expansion in the patients chosen for sequencing. Profiling that covered TCR beta VDJ and CDR3 relied on genomic DNA as its template. TCRdb re-called the reads through MiXCR, storing one row per CDR3 protein. Of approximately 470,000 distinct CDR3 sequences listed, about a third are singletons. Sequenced material: sorted CD4+, CD8+, or CD8+CD57+ T cells (not recorded which) from PBMCs. All receptors come from a human donor with aplastic anemia.

This clonotype was found many times. V usage is TRBV20-1 and J usage is TRBJ2-6, with TRBD2 matching over 8 bases. The V and J ends lost 6 bases and 0 bases, in that order; junction bases with no gene match: 19. This CDR3 is 20 amino acids long. Germline CDR1 reads DFQATT; CDR2 reads SNEGSKA (reference sequence). CDR3: CSAPNLVGASGFSGANVLTF. The CDR3 region has the DNA TGCAGTGCACCAAACCTCGTAGGGGCTAGCGGGTTCTCTGGGGCCAACGTCCTGACTTTC.

The chain employs TRBV19 and TRBJ1-6; no clear D gene. Germline loops: CDR1 LNHDA, CDR2 SQIVND (reference sequence). This CDR3 contains 15 residues. The ends were cut back, 9 bases at V and 9 bases at J, with 21 bases in the middle. CDR3 sequence reads: CASSFSGSTSSPLHF. The CDR3 DNA follows: TGTGCCAGCAGCTTTTCGGGATCCACGTCTTCACCCCTCCACTTT.

The chain recombines TRBV30 with TRBJ1-2; D is ambiguous. Trimming stripped 2 bases from V and 1 base from J, with 8 bases between. The CDR3 is 13 amino acids. The germline gives CDR1 GTSNPN, CDR2 SVGIG (reference sequence). The CDR3: CAWSPISNYGYTF. CDR3 nucleotides: TGTGCCTGGAGTCCTATCAGTAACTATGGCTACACCTTC. The entire variable domain, with the rest obtained from reference TRBV30 and TRBJ1-2, is as follows: SQTIHQWPATLVQPVGSPLSLECTVEGTSNPNLYWYRQAAGRGLQLLFYSVGIGQISSEVPQNLSASRPQDRQFILSSKKLLLSDSGFYLCAWSPISNYGYTFGSGTRLTVV.

This clonotype was observed at least ten times. The chain uses TRBV19 and TRBJ2-7; TRBD1 might be the D (6 bases). Germline assignment: CDR1 LNHDA and CDR2 SQIVND (reference sequence). CDR3 length: 15 amino acids. V shed 4 bases and J shed 3 bases, with 16 bases lying between them. The CDR3 spells CASSNGRGSVYEQYF. The CDR3 region has the DNA TGTGCCAGTAGTAATGGCAGGGGTTCAGTCTACGAGCAGTACTTC.

The V gene is TRBV11-2, the J gene TRBJ2-3; D perhaps matches TRBD2 (5 bases). This CDR3 comprises 15 residues. Germline values: CDR1 SGHAT, CDR2 FQNNGV. V lost 3 bases and J 4 bases, leaving 14 bases between the germline ends. Here the CDR3 reads CASSLGTPRADTQYF. CDR3 sequence (DNA): TGTGCCAGCAGCTTGGGCACCCCGCGGGCAGATACGCAGTATTTT.

The rearrangement links TRBV2 to TRBJ1-5; D gene ambiguous. Germline CDR1 reads SNHLY; CDR2 reads FYNNEI. The germline V and J ends were trimmed by 6 bases and 11 bases, with 14 bases remaining between them. The CDR3 covers 12 residues. CDR3 nucleotides: TGTGCCAGCAGAGGATTGGAAGAGACCCAGCATTTT. Translated: CASRGLEETQHF.

The genes are TRBV7-2 and TRBJ1-5; D uncertain. This CDR3 is built from 14 residues. CDR1 and CDR2 from the germline V gene are SGHTA and FQGNSA. Trimming stripped 2 bases from V and 0 bases from J, with 5 bases between. This CDR3 reads CASSLTLSNQPQHF. The CDR3, as DNA: TGTGCCAGCAGCTTAACACTTAGCAATCAGCCCCAGCATTTT. The variable domain in full, completed from reference TRBV7-2 and TRBJ1-5, reads GAGVSQSPSNKVTEKGKDVELRCDPISGHTALYWYRQSLGQGLEFLIYFQGNSAPDKSGLPSDRFSAERTGGSVSTLTIQRTQQEDSAVYLCASSLTLSNQPQHFGDGTRLSIL.

CDR3 loop: CASSLTGSRYGYTF. The CDR3 DNA reads TGCGCCAGCAGCTTGACAGGGTCGCGGTATGGCTACACCTTC. The chain combines TRBV5-1 with TRBJ1-2, with D possibly matching TRBD1 (6 bases). Germline CDR1 is SGHRS and CDR2 is YFSETQ. V lost 1 base to trimming and J lost 5 bases, with 12 bases between them. The CDR3 sequence is 14 residues long.

This clonotype was counted ten times or more. This rearrangement joins TRBV29-1 to TRBJ2-1, with D unclear. This CDR3 contains 14 residues. Germline V lookup: CDR1 SQVTM, CDR2 ANQGSEA. Trimming left V 8 bases short and J 7 bases short, with 21 bases between. CDR3 bases: TGCAGCCCACAACTCGCGGAAGCTGGAAATGAGCAGTTCTTC. Protein sequence: CSPQLAEAGNEQFF.

This clonotype has ten or more counts. The chain joins TRBV6-1 to TRBJ2-7; unclear D gene. Per the germline V gene, CDR1 is MNHNS and CDR2 is SASEGT. CDR3 size: 14 residues. Trimming removed 7 bases at V and 4 bases at J, with 17 bases between. CDR3 nucleotide sequence: TGTGCCAGCACCACCTCTTGGGCCCAATACGAGCAGTACTTC. Encoded protein: CASTTSWAQYEQYF.

The sample holds a few counts of this clonotype. The rearrangement uses TRBV11-1 and TRBJ2-1, with 10 bases aligning to TRBD2. The CDR3 is 17 amino acids. The trim removed 5 bases at V and 7 bases at J, leaving 14 bases unmatched. Germline V gene lookup returns CDR1 SGHAT and CDR2 FQDESV (reference sequence). The CDR3 DNA reads as TGTGCCAGCAGCCTATTAACTCTAGCGGGGGCCCGAAATGAGCAGTTCTTC. Translating it yields CASSLLTLAGARNEQFF.

The chain has TRBV7-2 and TRBJ2-2; D ambiguous. The CDR3 spans 11 residues. The ends were cut back, 5 bases at V and 8 bases at J, with 6 bases in the middle. The germline V gene encodes CDR1 SGHTA and CDR2 FQGNSA. The CDR3 coding sequence is TGTGCCAGCAGCAGGTTGGGGGAGCTGTTTTTT. Translated: CASSRLGELFF.

This clonotype was counted at least ten times. The chain recombines TRBV20-1 with TRBJ2-7; maybe TRBD2 (5 bases). The CDR3 runs 13 residues. With 5 bases removed from V and 6 bases from J, the gap between germline ends came to 17 bases. Per the germline V gene, CDR1 is DFQATT and CDR2 is SNEGSKA (reference sequence). This CDR3 is CSAAGNTHLEQYF. The CDR3 DNA sequence: TGCAGTGCTGCCGGGAACACCCATCTCGAGCAGTACTTC.

This clonotype was observed at least ten times. The chain links TRBV11-1 to TRBJ1-6; 7 bases fit TRBD1. The CDR3 length is 17 residues. Germline V gene sequence: CDR1 SGHAT, CDR2 FQDESV (reference sequence). Trimming took 5 bases from V and 11 from J; bases not matched to a gene: 18. CDR3 amino acids: CASSRPILTGSGPPLHF. The CDR3, as DNA: TGTGCCAGCAGCCGCCCAATTTTGACAGGGTCTGGACCACCCCTCCACTTT. Full variable domain (missing parts from reference TRBV11-1 and TRBJ1-6): EAEVAQSPRYKITEKSQAVAFWCDPISGHATLYWYRQILGQGPELLVQFQDESVVDDSQLPKDRFSAERLKGVDSTLKIQPAELGDSAMYLCASSRPILTGSGPPLHFGNGTRLTVT.

Here the CDR3 reads CASGLVRSDTQYF. DNA of the CDR3: TGTGCTAGTGGTTTGGTACGATCGGATACGCAGTATTTT. The V and J genes are TRBV12-5 and TRBJ2-3, with D uncertain. V lost 0 bases, J lost 6 bases, and 7 bases lay in between. CDR3 length: 13 residues. Germline assignment: CDR1 LGHNT and CDR2 FRNRAP.

In its sample, this clonotype was seen a few times. This chain links TRBV20-1 with TRBJ2-7; TRBD1 might be the D (5 bases). The DNA end favors TRBJ2-5, so the J call may be wrong. Germline CDR1 and CDR2: DFQATT and SNEGSKA (reference sequence). The CDR3 totals 14 residues. CDR3: CSANTDRPQETQYF. CDR3 in DNA: TGCAGTGCCAATACAGACAGACCCCAAGAGACCCAGTACTTC.

The chain has TRBV15 and TRBJ1-4; the D gene is possibly TRBD1 (6 bases). Germline CDR1 and CDR2: LNHNV and YYDKDF (reference sequence). V was trimmed by 1 base and J by 12 bases, leaving 21 bases between them. The CDR3 runs 16 residues. The CDR3 nucleotides read TGTGCCACCAGCAGAGGGACGGACAGTGGTGGCGAAGAACTGTTTTTT. This encodes CATSRGTDSGGEELFF.

The chain links TRBV10-1 to TRBJ2-7; 7 positions agree with TRBD1. The V gene's germline CDR1 is WNHNN and CDR2 SYGVQD (reference sequence). CDR3 length equals 13 residues. With V trimmed by 4 bases and J by 3 bases, 3 bases remained unmatched. The CDR3: CASSGDSHYEQYF. The CDR3 nucleotides are TGCGCCAGCAGTGGGGACAGCCACTACGAGCAGTACTTC.

This clonotype was recorded many times. The rearrangement links TRBV12-3 or TRBV12-4 to TRBJ1-6; TRBD1 might be the D (5 bases). V was shortened by 3 bases and J by 10 bases, with 10 bases between the two germline ends. The CDR3 has 13 amino acids. CDR3 coding DNA: TGTGCCAGCAGTTTCGGACGGGGGTCACCCCTCCACTTT. Protein: CASSFGRGSPLHF.

Many counts were recorded for this clonotype. The chain uses TRBV7-2 and TRBJ2-6; D unclear. The CDR3 is 13 residues long. The V gene lost 5 bases and the J gene lost 4 bases, with 6 bases spanning the gap. CDR1 is SGHTA and CDR2 is FQGNSA in the germline V gene. The CDR3 here is CASSLRGANVLTF. The CDR3 nucleotides are TGTGCCAGCAGCCTAAGGGGGGCCAACGTCCTGACTTTC.

The chain has TRBV19 and TRBJ2-3; TRBD2 agrees at 11 bases. Trimming took 4 bases from V and 5 from J; bases not matched to a gene: 5. The CDR3 is 15 amino acids. Germline CDR1 LNHDA, CDR2 SQIVND (reference sequence). The CDR3 is CASSSSGGVVDTQYF. For the CDR3, the DNA is TGTGCCAGTAGTAGTAGCGGGGGGGTTGTAGATACGCAGTATTTT.

As regards this clonotype: One base away lies a much larger clone, so this may be a sequencing read error. This chain joins TRBV29-1 and TRBJ1-1; D not certain. This CDR3 is built from 16 residues. The germline CDR1 and CDR2 sequences are SQVTM and ANQGSEA. The CDR3 DNA is TGCAGTGCTATAGTGATCGCGTCGGTTAGCGGAACTGAAGCTTTCTTT. This sequence encodes CSAIVIASVSGTEAFF.

The V call is TRBV25-1, the J call TRBJ2-7; no clear D. The V and J ends lost 3 bases and 6 bases respectively, with 6 bases between them. The CDR3 extends over 11 amino acids. CDR1 and CDR2 (germline): MGHDK, SYGVNS. CDR3 in DNA: TGTGCCAGCAGTGATCGTTCCGAGCAGTACTTC. Its translation: CASSDRSEQYF.

The table lists this clonotype with a few counts. Mismatch with germline at one junction end may stem from a read error. The V call is TRBV4-3, the J call TRBJ1-5; TRBD1 might be the D (5 bases). This CDR3 region has 15 residues. Germline CDR1 reads LGHNA; CDR2 reads YSLEER. The CDR3 DNA reads as TGCGCCAGCAGTCTCGAACTACGACAGAATCAGCCCCAACATTTT. Translated, it gives CASSLELRQNQPQHF.

J is TRBJ2-3 and V is TRBV10-3; 10 nucleotides line up with TRBD2. V shed 10 bases, J shed 2 bases, and the junction held 12 bases outside the gene matches. Germline lookup yields CDR1 ENHRY and CDR2 SYGVKD. The CDR3 spans 16 residues. DNA of the CDR3: TGTGCCAGCAGCCGGGATAGCGGGAGGCCCACAGATACGCAGTATTTT. Protein product: CASSRDSGRPTDTQYF.

This rearrangement joins TRBV9 to TRBJ1-1; D possibly corresponds to TRBD1 (5 bases). Between the trimmed V and J ends, which lost 0 bases and 2 bases, there was a span of 11 bases. The CDR3 loop spans 15 amino acids. Germline V CDR1 and CDR2: SGDLS, YYNGEE. The DNA for the CDR3 is TGTGCCAGCAGCGTAGATGGCAGGGTTAACACTGAAGCTTTCTTT. Translation gives CASSVDGRVNTEAFF.

This clonotype was detected a few times. This chain joins TRBV19 and TRBJ2-3; 8 bases are a match to TRBD1. The V gene end was trimmed by 3 bases and the J gene end by 4 bases; junction bases not matched to a gene: 6. The CDR3 is 15 amino acids. CDR1 is LNHDA, CDR2 SQIVND, per germline (reference sequence). The CDR3 nucleotides read TGTGCCAGTAGTATTTGGACAGGGCGAGCAGATACGCAGTATTTT. This sequence encodes CASSIWTGRADTQYF.

The chain uses TRBV19 and TRBJ2-3, with D hard to call. CDR3 length: 16 amino acids. Germline values: CDR1 LNHDA, CDR2 SQIVND (reference sequence). Between the trimmed V and J ends, which lost 1 base and 0 bases, there was a span of 11 bases. This CDR3 is CASSIVRQTSTDTQYF. The DNA for the CDR3 is TGTGCCAGTAGTATAGTTCGCCAGACCAGCACAGATACGCAGTATTTT.